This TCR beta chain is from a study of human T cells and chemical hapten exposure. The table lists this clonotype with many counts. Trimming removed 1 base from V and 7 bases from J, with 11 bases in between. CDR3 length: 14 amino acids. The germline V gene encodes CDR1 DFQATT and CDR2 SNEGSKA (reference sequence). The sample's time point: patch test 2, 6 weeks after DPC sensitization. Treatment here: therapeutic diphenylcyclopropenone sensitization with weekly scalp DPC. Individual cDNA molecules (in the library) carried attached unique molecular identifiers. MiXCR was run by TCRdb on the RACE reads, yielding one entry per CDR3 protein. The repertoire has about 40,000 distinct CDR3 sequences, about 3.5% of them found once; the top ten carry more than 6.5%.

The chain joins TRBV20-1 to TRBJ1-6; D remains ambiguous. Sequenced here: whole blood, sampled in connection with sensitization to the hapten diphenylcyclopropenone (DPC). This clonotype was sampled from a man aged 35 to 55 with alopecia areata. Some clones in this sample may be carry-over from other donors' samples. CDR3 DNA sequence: TGCAGTGCTAGAGTTGGCAGACCCAATTCACCCCTCCACTTT. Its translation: CSARVGRPNSPLHF.